This TCR beta chain was recovered during a study of shared clonotypes between healthy human individuals. Findings and limits, study-wide: It was anticipated that sequencing depth would influence how many clonotypes donors shared.

The study drew its donors from healthy HIV-negative adults without recent acute infections or vaccinations. V was shortened by 6 bases and J by 3 bases, with 6 bases between the two germline ends. CDR3 length: 13 amino acids. The germline V gene has CDR1 SNHLY and CDR2 FYNNEI. To note about this clone: Its antigen is currently unknown.

The data were produced by immunoSEQ multiplex PCR, yet TCRdb's version contains in-frame clones alone and is incomplete. The sample shows fewer than 600,000 clones, 60% to 85% of them seen only once. The V and J genes are TRBV2 and TRBJ1-6; no reliable D call. Sequences were obtained from PBMCs. The sequence came from a middle-aged woman in good health. Some clones in this sample may be carry-over from other donors' samples. The CDR3 here is CASSTDYNSPLHF. The CDR3, as DNA: TGTGCCAGCAGCACAGACTATAATTCACCCCTCCACTTT. The whole variable domain, filled in from reference TRBV2 and TRBJ1-6, reads EPEVTQTPSHQVTQMGQEVILRCVPISNHLYFYWYRQILGQKVEFLVSFYNNEISEKSEIFDDQFSVERPDGSNFTLKIRSTKLEDSAMYFCASSTDYNSPLHFGNGTRLTVT.